The 13 T cell receptor beta chains below come from one sample, sequenced in a study of human T cells and chemical hapten exposure. The sample's time point: pre-sensitization, week 0. As for treatment: therapeutic diphenylcyclopropenone sensitization with weekly scalp DPC. TCRdb redid the calling of the RACE reads with MiXCR, one entry per CDR3 protein. The sample shows about 80,000 distinct CDR3 sequences, 12% to 15% of them seen only once. This specimen consisted of whole blood, obtained in connection with sensitization to the hapten diphenylcyclopropenone (DPC). The origin of the receptors is a woman in her 50s with alopecia areata. Some clones in this sample may be carry-over from other donors' samples.

This chain connects TRBV6-5 to TRBJ1-2, with D tentatively TRBD1 (6 bases). V lost 6 bases, J lost 4 bases, and 12 bases lay in between. The CDR3 runs to 13 residues. Germline CDR1 and CDR2: MNHEY and SVGAGI. The CDR3 DNA reads TGTGCCAGCAGCCCGGACAGAATCTATGGCTACACCTTC. As protein: CASSPDRIYGYTF.

This clonotype was recorded many times. The chain carries TRBV27 and TRBJ2-3; 9 nucleotides agree with TRBD2. The CDR3 runs 16 residues. The junction had 15 bases not matched to a gene; V was cut back by 8 bases and J by 6 bases. Germline CDR1 reads MNHEY; CDR2 reads SMNVEV (reference sequence). CDR3: CASQLNSGSPGDTQYF. DNA of the CDR3: TGTGCCAGCCAGTTAAATAGCGGGAGTCCCGGCGATACGCAGTATTTT.

The V call is TRBV5-5, the J call TRBJ2-1, with D unclear. Trimming stripped 7 bases from V and 5 bases from J, with 4 bases between. CDR3 length: 10 residues. In germline, CDR1 is SGHKS, CDR2 YYEKEE (reference sequence). The CDR3 coding sequence is TGTGCCAGCGGACACAATGAGCAGTTCTTC. Its translation is CASGHNEQFF.

Here the CDR3 reads CASSVGLAGRGEQYF. CDR3 DNA: TGTGCCAGCAGCGTCGGACTAGCGGGACGGGGCGAGCAGTACTTC. The genes are TRBV11-3 and TRBJ2-7; 12 nucleotides match TRBD2. CDR3 size: 15 residues. With 5 bases clipped from V and 6 bases from J, the junction kept 8 bases outside the gene matches. Looked up from germline, CDR1 is SGHNT and CDR2 is YENEEA.

The chain uses TRBV7-7 and TRBJ2-2; TRBD1 aligns across 7 bases. Per germline, CDR1 SSHAT and CDR2 FNYEAQ (reference sequence). This CDR3 is 17 amino acids long. Trimming at V came to 5 bases and at J to 1 base, leaving 10 bases not matched to a gene. The CDR3 DNA is TGTGCCAGCAGCCCCGCTCCGGGACAGATGAACACCGGGGAGCTGTTTTTT. It encodes CASSPAPGQMNTGELFF.

This clonotype showed up just a few times. The chain links TRBV12-3 or TRBV12-4 to TRBJ2-5, with D perhaps given as TRBD1 or TRBD2 (6 bases each). This CDR3 is 16 amino acids long. V was shortened by 7 bases and J by 2 bases, with 20 bases between the two germline ends. The CDR3 protein is CASNARFLGGQETQYF. In nucleotides, the CDR3 is TGTGCCAGCAACGCGCGCTTTCTAGGGGGGCAAGAGACCCAGTACTTC.

The chain couples TRBV15 to TRBJ2-1, with no clear D. Germline V lookup: CDR1 LNHNV, CDR2 YYDKDF (reference sequence). The length of the CDR3 is 14 residues. V was trimmed by 6 bases and J by 5 bases, leaving 14 bases between them. The CDR3 spells CATRSRGKDNEQFF. CDR3 sequence (DNA): TGTGCCACCAGGAGTCGTGGTAAGGACAATGAGCAGTTCTTC.

This clonotype showed up just a few times. This chain links TRBV5-8 with TRBJ2-3; 7 positions agree with TRBD2. The V gene end was trimmed by 7 bases and the J gene end by 2 bases; junction bases not matched to a gene: 28. Looked up from germline, CDR1 is SGHTS and CDR2 is YDEGEE. This CDR3 comprises 21 residues. CDR3 sequence (DNA): TGTGCCAGCCCGCTCCCCCCTAGCGGACTTGCCCCACGGACCCTCACAGATACGCAGTATTTT. Translating it yields CASPLPPSGLAPRTLTDTQYF.

The chain recombines TRBV5-5 with TRBJ1-4; D is ambiguous. Germline CDR1 SGHKS, CDR2 YYEKEE (reference sequence). The CDR3 contains 14 residues. V gave up 6 bases and J gave up 5 bases, with 14 bases separating them. Written as DNA, the CDR3 is TGTGCCAGCAACGTCAGTCCCTTAAATGAAAAACTGTTTTTT. Translation gives CASNVSPLNEKLFF. Full variable domain (missing parts from reference TRBV5-5 and TRBJ1-4): DAGVTQSPTHLIKTRGQQVTLRCSPISGHKSVSWYQQVLGQGPQFIFQYYEKEERGRGNFPDRFSARQFPNYSSELNVNALLLGDSALYLCASNVSPLNEKLFFGSGTQLSVL.

This clonotype was seen a few times. CDR3 nucleotide sequence: TGTGCCAGTAGTTCCCAGGGACTGAACACTGAAGCTTTCTTT. Translated: CASSSQGLNTEAFF. V gene TRBV19 combines with J gene TRBJ1-1; D is possibly TRBD1 (5 bases). V lost 5 bases to trimming and J lost 0 bases, with 10 bases between them. Germline V gene sequence: CDR1 LNHDA, CDR2 SQIVND (reference sequence). The CDR3 has 14 amino acids.

This clonotype was recorded a few times. The chain links TRBV7-9 to TRBJ1-1, with D tentatively TRBD1 (5 bases). The V gene lost 5 bases and the J gene lost 0 bases, with 16 bases spanning the gap. The CDR3 extends over 16 amino acids. Germline loops: CDR1 SEHNR, CDR2 FQNEAQ (reference sequence). CDR3 nucleotides: TGTGCCAGCAGCCGATATGGGGGAACGATGAACACTGAAGCTTTCTTT. It is translated as CASSRYGGTMNTEAFF.

V and J are TRBV11-3 and TRBJ1-1; D unclear. Trimming left V 4 bases short and J 0 bases short, with 6 bases between. The length of the CDR3 is 13 residues. The germline gives CDR1 SGHNT, CDR2 YENEEA. This CDR3 reads CASSWNMNTEAFF. As DNA, the CDR3 is TGTGCCAGCAGCTGGAATATGAACACTGAAGCTTTCTTT.

This clonotype was recorded at least ten times. The chain joins TRBV2 to TRBJ2-1, with 8 bases fitting TRBD1. This CDR3 comprises 16 residues. The germline gives CDR1 SNHLY, CDR2 FYNNEI. Germline trimming cut 6 bases from V and 0 bases from J; bases unmatched to any gene: 7. Here the CDR3 DNA reads TGTGCCAGCAGGGATACAGGGGGGAGCTCCTACAATGAGCAGTTCTTC. Translated, it gives CASRDTGGSSYNEQFF.